The 14 T cell receptor beta chains reported below all come from one sample, sequenced in a study of T cell responses to AZD1222 COVID-19 vaccine. Measured with immunoSEQ multiplex PCR; TCRdb has only the in-frame clones, and not every one. The top ten hold around 7.9% of the sample, which has 200,000 or so clones, roughly 88% seen once. Source: peripheral blood, taken on day 0 of AZD1222 vaccination. The receptors come from an adult in good health.

This chain links TRBV3-1 (or the pseudogene TRBV3-2) with TRBJ1-1; D gene ambiguous. The V gene's germline CDR1 is LGHDT and CDR2 YNNKEL (reference sequence). The CDR3 totals 19 residues. Trimming cost V 0 bases and J 2 bases, with 22 bases left between them. CDR3 protein: CASSQDRNREERPNTEAFF. The DNA for the CDR3 is TGTGCCAGCAGCCAAGACCGAAACAGAGAGGAACGCCCTAACACTGAAGCTTTCTTT.

The chain recombines TRBV9 with TRBJ2-1; 8 nucleotides match TRBD1. V shed 4 bases, J shed 8 bases, and the junction held 5 bases outside the gene matches. CDR1 and CDR2 (germline): SGDLS, YYNGEE. CDR3 length: 13 amino acids. In nucleotides, the CDR3 is TGTGCCAGCAGCTTGACAGGGGAGTATGAGCAGTTCTTC. Amino acid sequence: CASSLTGEYEQFF.

J is TRBJ2-3 and V is TRBV18, with 10 bases matching TRBD2. Germline values: CDR1 KGHSH, CDR2 LQKENI. V lost 2 bases to trimming and J lost 5 bases; unmatched junction nucleotides: 7. The CDR3 is made up of 16 amino acids. In DNA form, the CDR3 reads TGTGCCAGCTCACCAAAACTAGCGGGGTCGGTAGATACGCAGTATTTT. Protein product: CASSPKLAGSVDTQYF.

The rearrangement links TRBV9 to TRBJ2-7; either TRBD1 or TRBD2 may fit D (5 bases each). CDR3 size: 13 residues. Germline V gene sequence: CDR1 SGDLS, CDR2 YYNGEE. Trimming left V 4 bases short and J 3 bases short, with 11 bases between. In DNA, the CDR3 is TGTGCCAGCAGCCCCCGGGACGGCTACGAGCAGTACTTC. The encoded protein is CASSPRDGYEQYF.

The gene calls are TRBV7-3 and TRBJ1-1, with no clear D. Per the germline V gene, CDR1 is SGHTA and CDR2 is FQGTGA. The CDR3 length is 13 residues. V shed 5 bases and J shed 1 base, with 8 bases lying between them. CDR3 bases: TGTGCCAGCAGCGTGGGCTGGAACACTGAAGCTTTCTTT. Its protein product is CASSVGWNTEAFF.

The chain links TRBV6-6 to TRBJ1-1; 7 bases match TRBD1. This CDR3 is built from 12 residues. The germline CDR1 and CDR2 sequences are MNHNY and SVGAGI (reference sequence). Losses at the gene ends were 4 bases for V and 8 bases for J; bases not matched to a gene: 4. The CDR3 DNA follows: TGTGCCAGCAGTTCCATACAGGGGGAAGCTTTCTTT. Translated: CASSSIQGEAFF.

This clone showed up just once. The chain joins TRBV7-9 to TRBJ1-2; D is ambiguous. CDR3 size: 12 residues. V shed 1 base and J shed 8 bases, with 8 bases lying between them. Germline V lookup: CDR1 SEHNR, CDR2 FQNEAQ (reference sequence). The CDR3 DNA sequence: TGTGCCAGCAGCTTAGGCGACTGGGGCTACACCTTC. It codes for CASSLGDWGYTF.

V gene TRBV27 combines with J gene TRBJ2-2; weak D call: TRBD1 (7 bases). Looked up from germline, CDR1 is MNHEY and CDR2 is SMNVEV (reference sequence). V shed 4 bases and J shed 4 bases, with 19 bases lying between them. This CDR3 region has 17 residues. The CDR3 DNA reads TGTGCCAGCAGTTCCCCCCGGAGGGGGCCGGGCACCGGGGAGCTGTTTTTT. Protein: CASSSPRRGPGTGELFF.

The V call is TRBV13, the J call TRBJ1-4, with a weak D call TRBD1 (5 bases). Between the trimmed V and J ends, which lost 5 bases and 3 bases, there was a span of 13 bases. The CDR3 loop spans 15 amino acids. Germline assignment: CDR1 PRHDT and CDR2 FYEKMQ (reference sequence). The CDR3 sequence is CASSPDRGPNEKLFF. The CDR3 DNA sequence: TGTGCCAGCAGCCCTGACCGGGGACCTAATGAAAAACTGTTTTTT.

The rearrangement links TRBV5-6 to TRBJ2-1; D not certain. V gave up 4 bases and J gave up 8 bases, with 19 bases separating them. Per the germline V gene, CDR1 is SGHDT and CDR2 is YYEEEE. The CDR3 runs to 15 residues. DNA for the CDR3: TGTGCCAGCAGCGCCGCCCTGGGTGGGTACTATGAGCAGTTCTTC. The encoded protein is CASSAALGGYYEQFF.

The V call is TRBV7-2, the J call TRBJ2-2; D possibly corresponds to TRBD2 (5 bases). The CDR3 spans 16 residues. V was shortened by 1 base and J by 5 bases, with 14 bases between the two germline ends. Germline V gene lookup returns CDR1 SGHTA and CDR2 FQGNSA. The CDR3 sequence: CASSLVGLAGTGELFF. For the CDR3, the DNA is TGTGCCAGCAGCTTAGTGGGTCTAGCTGGTACCGGGGAGCTGTTTTTT.

This chain uses TRBV7-9 with TRBJ2-5, with D tentatively TRBD1 or TRBD2 (6 bases each). The germline V gene encodes CDR1 SEHNR and CDR2 FQNEAQ (reference sequence). The CDR3 totals 15 residues. V was clipped by 3 bases and J by 7 bases, with 18 bases between them. CDR3: CASSFEWGAGMTQYF. CDR3 bases: TGTGCCAGCAGCTTCGAGTGGGGGGCAGGGATGACCCAGTACTTC.

The genes are TRBV9 and TRBJ1-3; TRBD1 might be the D (5 bases). Germline loops: CDR1 SGDLS, CDR2 YYNGEE. The CDR3 loop spans 16 amino acids. V shed 0 bases and J shed 0 bases, with 10 bases lying between them. CDR3 sequence: CASSVGDRISGNTIYF. In nucleotides, the CDR3 is TGTGCCAGCAGCGTAGGGGACCGGATCTCTGGAAACACCATATATTTT. Based on the CDR3 plus reference TRBV9 and TRBJ1-3, the full variable domain is DSGVTQTPKHLITATGQRVTLRCSPRSGDLSVYWYQQSLDQGLQFLIQYYNGEERAKGNILERFSAQQFPDLHSELNLSSLELGDSALYFCASSVGDRISGNTIYFGEGSWLTVV.

This sequence joins TRBV11-3 and TRBJ2-5, with 7 bases that match TRBD1. CDR1 and CDR2 from the germline V gene are SGHNT and YENEEA. The CDR3 runs 16 residues. The trim removed 1 base at V and 0 bases at J, leaving 5 bases unmatched. The CDR3 DNA reads TGTGCCAGCAGCTTAGGAGACAGGGTGTACCAAGAGACCCAGTACTTC. It translates to CASSLGDRVYQETQYF. Full variable domain (remainder filled in from reference TRBV11-3 and TRBJ2-5): EAGVVQSPRYKIIEKKQPVAFWCNPISGHNTLYWYLQNLGQGPELLIRYENEEAVDDSQLPKDRFSAERLKGVDSTLKIQPAELGDSAVYLCASSLGDRVYQETQYFGPGTRLLVL.